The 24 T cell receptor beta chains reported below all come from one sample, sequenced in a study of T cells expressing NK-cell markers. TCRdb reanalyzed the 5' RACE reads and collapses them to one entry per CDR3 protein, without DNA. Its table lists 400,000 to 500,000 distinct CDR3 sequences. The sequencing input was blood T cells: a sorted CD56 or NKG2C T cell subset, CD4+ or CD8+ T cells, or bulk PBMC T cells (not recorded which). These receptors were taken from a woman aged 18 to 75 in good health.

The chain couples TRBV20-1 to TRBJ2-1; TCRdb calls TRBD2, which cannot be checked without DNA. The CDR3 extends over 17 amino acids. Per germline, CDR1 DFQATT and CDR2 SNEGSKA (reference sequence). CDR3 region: CSARFYEGLATPGEQFF.

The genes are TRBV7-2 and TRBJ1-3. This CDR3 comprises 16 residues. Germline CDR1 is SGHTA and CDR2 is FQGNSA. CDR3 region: CASSLGGLGSGNTIYF.

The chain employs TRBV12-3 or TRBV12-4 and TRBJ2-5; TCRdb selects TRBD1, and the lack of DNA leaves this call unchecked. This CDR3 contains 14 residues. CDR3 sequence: CASSLRGRFETQYF.

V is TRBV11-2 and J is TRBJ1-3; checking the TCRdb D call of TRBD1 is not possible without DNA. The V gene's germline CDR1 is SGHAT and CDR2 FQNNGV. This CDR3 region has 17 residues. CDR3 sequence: CASSLYVGASSGNTIYF.

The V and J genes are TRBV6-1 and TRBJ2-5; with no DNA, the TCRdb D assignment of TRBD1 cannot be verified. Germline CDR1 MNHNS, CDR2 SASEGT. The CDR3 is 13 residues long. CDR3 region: CASRIQGIETQYF.

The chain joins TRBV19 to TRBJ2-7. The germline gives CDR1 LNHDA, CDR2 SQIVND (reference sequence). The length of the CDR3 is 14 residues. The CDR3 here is CASSGSLASYEQYF.

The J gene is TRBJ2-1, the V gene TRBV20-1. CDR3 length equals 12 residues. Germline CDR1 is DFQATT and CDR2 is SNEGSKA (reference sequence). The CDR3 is CSARRVANEQFF.

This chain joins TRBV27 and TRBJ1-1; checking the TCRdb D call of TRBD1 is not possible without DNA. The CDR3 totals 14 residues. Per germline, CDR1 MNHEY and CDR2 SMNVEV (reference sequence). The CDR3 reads CASSSSGGNTEAFF.

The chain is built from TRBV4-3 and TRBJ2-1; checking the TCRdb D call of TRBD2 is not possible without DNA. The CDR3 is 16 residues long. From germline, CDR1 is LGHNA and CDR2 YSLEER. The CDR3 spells CASSQESAGVINEQFF.

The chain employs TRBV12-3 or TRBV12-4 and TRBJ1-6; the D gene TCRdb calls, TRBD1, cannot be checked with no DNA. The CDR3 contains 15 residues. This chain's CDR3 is CASSVHGTDNSPLHF.

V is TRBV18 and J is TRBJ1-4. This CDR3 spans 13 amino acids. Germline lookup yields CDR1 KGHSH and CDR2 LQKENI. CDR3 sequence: CASSRLEGEKLFF.

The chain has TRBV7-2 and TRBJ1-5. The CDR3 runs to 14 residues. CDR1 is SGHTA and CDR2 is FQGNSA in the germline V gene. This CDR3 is CASRPTPLDQPQHF. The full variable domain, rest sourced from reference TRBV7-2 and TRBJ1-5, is GAGVSQSPSNKVTEKGKDVELRCDPISGHTALYWYRQSLGQGLEFLIYFQGNSAPDKSGLPSDRFSAERTGGSVSTLTIQRTQQEDSAVYLCASRPTPLDQPQHFGDGTRLSIL.

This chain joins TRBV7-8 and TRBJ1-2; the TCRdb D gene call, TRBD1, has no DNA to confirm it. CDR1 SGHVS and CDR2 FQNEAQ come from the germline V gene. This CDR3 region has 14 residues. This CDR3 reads CASSLAPDSDGYTF.

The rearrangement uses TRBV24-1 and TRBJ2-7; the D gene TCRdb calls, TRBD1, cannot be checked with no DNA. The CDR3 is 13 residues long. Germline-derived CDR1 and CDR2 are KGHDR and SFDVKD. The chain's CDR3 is CATAGPGGYEQYF.

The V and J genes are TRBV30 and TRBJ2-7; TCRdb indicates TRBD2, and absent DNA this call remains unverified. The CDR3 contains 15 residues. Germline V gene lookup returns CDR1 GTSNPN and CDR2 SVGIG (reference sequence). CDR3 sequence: CAWSLGVSGSYEQYF. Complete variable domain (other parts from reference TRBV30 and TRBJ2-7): SQTIHQWPATLVQPVGSPLSLECTVEGTSNPNLYWYRQAAGRGLQLLFYSVGIGQISSEVPQNLSASRPQDRQFILSSKKLLLSDSGFYLCAWSLGVSGSYEQYFGPGTRLTVT.

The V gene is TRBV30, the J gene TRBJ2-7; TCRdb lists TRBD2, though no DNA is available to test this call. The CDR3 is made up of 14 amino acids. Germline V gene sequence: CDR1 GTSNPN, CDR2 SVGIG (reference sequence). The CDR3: CAWDLGLAGYEQYF.

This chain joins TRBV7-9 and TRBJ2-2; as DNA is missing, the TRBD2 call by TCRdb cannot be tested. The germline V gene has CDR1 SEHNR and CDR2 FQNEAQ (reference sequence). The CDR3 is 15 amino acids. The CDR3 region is CASSFVAGVTGELFF.

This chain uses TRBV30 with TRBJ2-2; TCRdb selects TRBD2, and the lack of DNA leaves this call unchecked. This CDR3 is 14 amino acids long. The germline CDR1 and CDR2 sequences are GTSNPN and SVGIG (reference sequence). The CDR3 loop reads CAWSPGPHTGELFF.

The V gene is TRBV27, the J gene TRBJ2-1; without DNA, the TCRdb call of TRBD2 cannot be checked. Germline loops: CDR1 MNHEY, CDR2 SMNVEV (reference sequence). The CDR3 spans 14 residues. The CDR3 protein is CATTSGSSRDEQFF.

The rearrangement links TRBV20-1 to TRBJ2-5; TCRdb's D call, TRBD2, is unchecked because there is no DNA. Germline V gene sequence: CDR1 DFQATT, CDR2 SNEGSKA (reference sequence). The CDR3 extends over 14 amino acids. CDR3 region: CSAIGAGYQETQYF.

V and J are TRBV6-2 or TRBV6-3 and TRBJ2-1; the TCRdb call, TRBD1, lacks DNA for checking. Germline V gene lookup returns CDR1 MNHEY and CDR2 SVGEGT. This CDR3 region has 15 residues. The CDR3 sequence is CASTKTGGSYNEQFF.

The CDR3 region is CASSYIGGSYNEQFF. V and J are TRBV6-2 or TRBV6-3 and TRBJ2-1. Germline CDR1 is MNHEY and CDR2 is SVGEGT. The CDR3 covers 15 residues.

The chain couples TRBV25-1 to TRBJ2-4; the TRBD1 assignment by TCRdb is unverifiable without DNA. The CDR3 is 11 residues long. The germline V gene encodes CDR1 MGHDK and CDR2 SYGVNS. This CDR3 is CASTLGGFQYF.

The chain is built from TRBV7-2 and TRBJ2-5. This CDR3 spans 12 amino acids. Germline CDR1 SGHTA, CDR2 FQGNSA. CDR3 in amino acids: CASSAYGETQYF.